The 30 T cell receptor beta chains in this list originate from one sample, sequenced in a study of patients and donors after allogeneic stem cell transplantation. TCRdb fed the RT-PCR reads into MiXCR, producing one record per CDR3 protein. The sample lists 390,000 or so distinct CDR3 sequences, 16% occurring once. Sequenced sample: blood, either unsorted or a sorted T cell fraction (not recorded which). The origin of the receptors is a human donor who was either an allogeneic HSCT recipient or a stem cell or donor lymphocyte infusion donor (not recorded which). It is not recorded whose cells these are; they may come from a transplant donor.

This clonotype turned up a few times. This rearrangement joins TRBV12-3 or TRBV12-4 to TRBJ2-7, with TRBD2 identical over 8 bases. The CDR3 runs 14 residues. V shed 5 bases, J shed 3 bases, and the junction held 6 bases outside the gene matches. The CDR3 DNA reads as TGTGCCAGCAGTACCCGCGGGACTAGCTACGAGCAGTACTTC. Amino acids: CASSTRGTSYEQYF.

The V gene is TRBV2, the J gene TRBJ2-3; D may be TRBD2 (6 bases). Trimming pared 5 bases from V and 7 bases from J, leaving 19 bases between. The CDR3 is 15 amino acids. Germline CDR1 and CDR2: SNHLY and FYNNEI. The chain's CDR3 is CASSLLAIGGHTQYF. DNA for the CDR3: TGTGCCAGCAGTTTGCTAGCGATTGGGGGACATACGCAGTATTTT.

The table lists this clonotype with a few counts. The chain recombines TRBV4-3 with TRBJ2-3, with TRBD2 matching 10 bases. Trimming took 2 bases from V and 11 from J; bases not matched to a gene: 10. This CDR3 contains 15 residues. Germline V gene lookup returns CDR1 LGHNA and CDR2 YSLEER. CDR3 in amino acids: CASSQSSTSGPRQYF. The CDR3 DNA reads TGCGCCAGCAGCCAAAGCTCGACTAGCGGGCCGCGGCAGTATTTT.

DNA of the CDR3: TGTGCCATCAGTGTAAGTGGGGGATCCACAGATACGCAGTATTTT. It is translated as CAISVSGGSTDTQYF. The chain carries TRBV10-3 and TRBJ2-3; either TRBD1 or TRBD2 may supply D (5 bases each). The V gene's germline CDR1 is ENHRY and CDR2 SYGVKD. The CDR3 spans 15 residues. V shed 4 bases and J shed 2 bases, with 13 bases lying between them.

The CDR3 DNA reads TGCGCCAGCAGCTTGGCACATGGCTACACCTTC. Translating it yields CASSLAHGYTF. The V and J genes are TRBV5-1 and TRBJ1-2; D not resolved. The CDR3 contains 11 residues. Trimming shortened V by 0 bases and J by 6 bases, and 3 bases separated the two germline ends. Germline V gives CDR1 SGHRS, CDR2 YFSETQ.

This clonotype was counted many times. The chain recombines TRBV5-1 with TRBJ2-2; 7 positions agree with TRBD2. V shed 4 bases and J 3 bases; nucleotides not matched to a gene: 6. There are 15 residues in the CDR3. Germline CDR1 SGHRS, CDR2 YFSETQ. CDR3 residues: CASSLSGKDTGELFF. In DNA, the CDR3 is TGCGCCAGCAGCCTCAGCGGGAAAGACACCGGGGAGCTGTTTTTT.

Here the CDR3 DNA reads TGCGCCAGCAAGCCCCGGGATAACTATGGCTACACCTTC. It codes for CASKPRDNYGYTF. V and J are TRBV5-1 and TRBJ1-2; D gene unclear. This CDR3 has 13 residues. Germline assignment: CDR1 SGHRS and CDR2 YFSETQ. V lost 6 bases to trimming and J lost 1 base, with 10 bases between them.

This clonotype was counted only a few times. V is TRBV12-5 and J is TRBJ1-5; TRBD1 aligns across 7 bases. Germline V lookup: CDR1 LGHNT, CDR2 FRNRAP. The CDR3 covers 15 residues. J gave up 1 base and V 4 bases, and 4 bases lay outside the gene matches. CDR3 protein: CASGSKGASNQPQHF. CDR3 nucleotide sequence: TGTGCTAGTGGTTCAAAGGGGGCGAGCAATCAGCCCCAGCATTTT.

The chain joins TRBV27 to TRBJ1-1; no firm D call. V was shortened by 6 bases and J by 0 bases, with 11 bases between the two germline ends. Germline V gene sequence: CDR1 MNHEY, CDR2 SMNVEV (reference sequence). CDR3 length: 14 residues. DNA of the CDR3: TGTGCCAGCAGCTTTCGGGCGGTGAACACTGAAGCTTTCTTT. Its protein product is CASSFRAVNTEAFF.

This clonotype was recorded a few times. The V gene is TRBV12-3 or TRBV12-4, the J gene TRBJ2-1, with D possibly matching TRBD2 (5 bases). V lost 6 bases to trimming and J lost 7 bases, with 7 bases between them. There are 11 residues in the CDR3. CDR3 bases: TGTGCCAGCAGCCAGCGGAATGAGCAGTTCTTC. Encoded protein: CASSQRNEQFF.

In its sample, this clonotype was seen many times. As DNA, the CDR3 is TGTGCCGCCCGGGACGACACAGATACGCAGTATTTT. It yields the protein CAARDDTDTQYF. The chain employs TRBV10-3 and TRBJ2-3; possibly TRBD1 or TRBD2 for D (5 bases each). In germline, CDR1 is ENHRY, CDR2 SYGVKD. This CDR3 is 12 amino acids long. Trimming stripped 11 bases from V and 2 bases from J, with 11 bases between.

The V gene is TRBV7-9, the J gene TRBJ1-2; D might be TRBD1 (6 bases). The CDR3 is made up of 15 amino acids. CDR1 is SEHNR, CDR2 FQNEAQ, per germline (reference sequence). V gave up 4 bases and J gave up 0 bases, with 12 bases separating them. The CDR3 nucleotides are TGTGCCAGCAGCTCGGCAGGGGCCCCTAACTATGGCTACACCTTC. Translation: CASSSAGAPNYGYTF.

This clonotype was counted ten times or more. The chain employs TRBV7-2 and TRBJ2-2; D may be TRBD2 (6 bases). There are 15 residues in the CDR3. V was cut by 3 bases and J by 2 bases, with 10 bases left in between. Germline V gene sequence: CDR1 SGHTA, CDR2 FQGNSA. The CDR3 nucleotides are TGTGCCAGCAGCTTGGGGACTTTTAACACCGGGGAGCTGTTTTTT. Translated: CASSLGTFNTGELFF. The full variable domain, in which reference TRBV7-2 and TRBJ2-2 provide the parts outside the CDR3, is GAGVSQSPSNKVTEKGKDVELRCDPISGHTALYWYRQSLGQGLEFLIYFQGNSAPDKSGLPSDRFSAERTGGSVSTLTIQRTQQEDSAVYLCASSLGTFNTGELFFGEGSRLTVL.

Comments on this clonotype: Being one base from a much bigger clone, this may be a read error. The CDR3 region has the DNA TGTGCCAGCAGCCAAGAAGCGGGCCGGGGCTATCAGCCCCAGCATTTT. It yields the protein CASSQEAGRGYQPQHF. The chain joins TRBV3-1 to TRBJ1-5; D is perhaps TRBD1 (5 bases). Germline-derived CDR1 and CDR2 are LGHDT and YNNKEL (reference sequence). This CDR3 spans 16 amino acids. The ends were cut back, 0 bases at V and 5 bases at J, with 14 bases in the middle.

In this sample, this clonotype turned up a few times. The chain has TRBV29-1 and TRBJ2-4, with 10 positions matching TRBD2. The CDR3 is 13 amino acids. CDR1 is SQVTM and CDR2 is ANQGSEA in the germline V gene. Losses at the gene ends were 1 base for V and 6 bases for J; bases not matched to a gene: 0. The CDR3 bases are TGCAGCGTTGAAGGGACTAGCGGAAACATTCAGTACTTC. Its translation is CSVEGTSGNIQYF. The whole variable domain, remainder taken from reference TRBV29-1 and TRBJ2-4, is SAVISQKPSRDICQRGTSLTIQCQVDSQVTMMFWYRQQPGQSLTLIATANQGSEATYESGFVIDKFPISRPNLTFSTLTVSNMSPEDSSIYLCSVEGTSGNIQYFGAGTRLSVL.

The genes are TRBV6-5 and TRBJ1-2, with TRBD1 matching over 7 bases. Germline V gives CDR1 MNHEY, CDR2 SVGAGI. This CDR3 is built from 15 residues. Germline trimming cut 2 bases from V and 3 bases from J; bases unmatched to any gene: 6. The DNA of the CDR3 is TGTGCCAGCAGTTACCTTGGGGGACAGCACTATGGCTACACCTTC. Protein product: CASSYLGGQHYGYTF.

This clonotype turned up a few times. V and J are TRBV12-3 or TRBV12-4 and TRBJ2-7; no firm D call. Trimming removed 4 bases at V and 6 bases at J, with 10 bases between. The CDR3 extends over 12 amino acids. The CDR3 sequence: CASSSPLGEQYF. In DNA form, the CDR3 reads TGTGCCAGCAGTTCACCCCTCGGCGAGCAGTACTTC.

The chain couples TRBV5-6 to TRBJ2-5; D call uncertain. From germline, CDR1 is SGHDT and CDR2 YYEEEE. V was pared by 2 bases and J by 5 bases, with 13 bases between. The CDR3 consists of 14 residues. CDR3 sequence reads: CASSFYSSRETQYF. CDR3 coding DNA: TGTGCCAGCAGCTTCTACAGCTCGAGGGAGACCCAGTACTTC.

This clonotype was seen a few times. This chain connects TRBV12-3 or TRBV12-4 to TRBJ2-2, with 7 bases aligning to TRBD1. Trimming removed 6 bases from V and 0 bases from J; junction bases left unmatched: 7. The CDR3 totals 16 residues. The CDR3 here is CASSLGQATNTGELFF. The DNA for the CDR3 is TGTGCCAGCAGCCTCGGACAGGCTACGAACACCGGGGAGCTGTTTTTT.

This clonotype was found many times. The chain uses TRBV5-1 and TRBJ1-1; possible D gene TRBD1, 5 bases. This CDR3 spans 15 amino acids. V shed 2 bases and J shed 6 bases, with 17 bases lying between them. The germline V gene has CDR1 SGHRS and CDR2 YFSETQ. The CDR3 spells CASSLSGRDSSEAFF. CDR3 in DNA: TGCGCCAGCAGCTTATCAGGGCGGGACTCGTCTGAAGCTTTCTTT.

V usage is TRBV19 and J usage is TRBJ1-1; D is uncertain. Per the germline V gene, CDR1 is LNHDA and CDR2 is SQIVND (reference sequence). V was clipped by 8 bases and J by 6 bases, with 13 bases between them. This CDR3 region has 12 residues. The CDR3 DNA reads TGTGCCAGTGCTCGCGTTGTCTCTGAAGCTTTCTTT. This encodes CASARVVSEAFF.

This clonotype was seen a handful of times. The rearrangement links TRBV7-8 to TRBJ1-4; D ambiguous. Trimming shortened V by 5 bases and J by 8 bases, and 18 bases separated the two germline ends. This CDR3 region has 15 residues. Germline CDR1 and CDR2: SGHVS and FQNEAQ. CDR3 sequence: CASSLQPGVREKLFF. CDR3 bases: TGTGCCAGCAGCCTACAACCTGGGGTTAGGGAAAAACTGTTTTTT.

This clonotype was found a few times. The V call is TRBV5-8, the J call TRBJ2-3; D may be TRBD1 or TRBD2 (5 bases each). V lost 5 bases and J 2 bases, leaving 15 bases between the germline ends. The germline V gene encodes CDR1 SGHTS and CDR2 YDEGEE. This CDR3 region has 15 residues. DNA for the CDR3: TGTGCCAGCAGTATGGGACGGCTGAACACAGATACGCAGTATTTT. This gives the protein CASSMGRLNTDTQYF.

A few counts support this clonotype. V is TRBV12-3 or TRBV12-4 and J is TRBJ1-4; D remains ambiguous. The CDR3 runs to 12 residues. Deletions cut 6 bases from V and 8 bases from J, with 10 bases between. This CDR3 is CASRPGGEKLFF. CDR3 coding DNA: TGTGCCAGCAGACCGGGCGGAGAAAAACTGTTTTTT.

This clonotype was picked up a small number of times. The chain links TRBV13 to TRBJ1-1; D is ambiguous. V was trimmed by 5 bases and J by 4 bases, leaving 14 bases between them. Germline V CDR1 and CDR2: PRHDT, FYEKMQ (reference sequence). The CDR3 runs to 14 residues. The CDR3 DNA is TGTGCCAGCAGCCCCGGTAGGATGAGCACTGAAGCTTTCTTT. This codes for CASSPGRMSTEAFF.

The V and J genes are TRBV4-2 and TRBJ2-4; D might be TRBD2 (6 bases). The CDR3 runs to 14 residues. Trimming shortened V by 0 bases and J by 6 bases, and 9 bases separated the two germline ends. Germline values: CDR1 LGHNA, CDR2 YNFKEQ. The CDR3 sequence is CASSQETRGNIQYF. The CDR3 coding sequence is TGTGCCAGCAGCCAAGAGACTAGGGGAAACATTCAGTACTTC.

This clonotype was detected a few times. V is TRBV5-1 and J is TRBJ1-3; 7 bases map to TRBD1. CDR3 size: 16 residues. CDR1 and CDR2 from the germline V gene are SGHRS and YFSETQ. The junction had 7 bases not matched to a gene; V was cut back by 4 bases and J by 0 bases. The CDR3, as DNA: TGCGCCAGCAGCCTACGACAGGGAGACTCTGGAAACACCATATATTTT. It yields the protein CASSLRQGDSGNTIYF.

This clonotype has more than one count but fewer than ten. The rearrangement uses TRBV7-3 and TRBJ2-3; D possibly corresponds to TRBD2 (7 bases). V was pared by 7 bases and J by 7 bases, with 15 bases between. Germline loops: CDR1 SGHTA, CDR2 FQGTGA. The CDR3 runs 13 residues. The CDR3 DNA reads TGTGCCAGCACCCAACGGGGGGCAAATACGCAGTATTTT. It encodes CASTQRGANTQYF.

This clonotype showed up just a few times. The germline gene is not matched at one end of the junction; a read error may be the cause. The chain links TRBV7-7 to TRBJ2-1; D unresolved. CDR1 is SSHAT and CDR2 is FNYEAQ in the germline V gene (reference sequence). This CDR3 has 14 amino acids. CDR3 DNA sequence: TGTGCTAGCAGCTTAGCCCTAGAGTATGGTGAGCAGTTCTTC. Translated, it gives CASSLALEYGEQFF.

CDR3 loop: CASSLSQNTEAFF. As DNA, the CDR3 is TGTGCCAGCAGCTTATCCCAGAACACTGAAGCTTTCTTT. The chain joins TRBV7-3 to TRBJ1-1; D is undetermined. Germline CDR1 is SGHTA and CDR2 is FQGTGA. The CDR3 loop spans 13 amino acids. Trimming took 2 bases from V and 1 from J, leaving 5 bases between them.